This T cell receptor beta chain was sequenced in a study of beta chain features in type 1 diabetes. Study findings and constraints: In every one of the four CD4+ subsets, TCRB CDR3s were moderately but significantly shorter in Type 1 diabetes patients.

Sequenced material consisted of expressed TCRB transcripts (all of the isolated RNA was reverse transcribed). TCRdb's table, derived via immunoSEQ multiplex PCR, lists solely in-frame clones and lacks some. Of roughly 340,000 clones in the sample, 10% to 15% were seen once. As concerns this clone: Its specificity is not known.

Trimming shortened V by 4 bases and J by 1 base, and 10 bases separated the two germline ends. Germline V gene lookup returns CDR1 SGHNT and CDR2 YENEEA. The CDR3 is 14 residues long. Material: naive CD4+ T cells from blood. The receptor was isolated from a woman under 30 with type 1 diabetes. V usage is TRBV11-3 and J usage is TRBJ2-5; D is possibly TRBD2 (5 bases). The CDR3 sequence is CASSSGLGQETQYF. In DNA, the CDR3 is TGTGCCAGCAGCTCAGGACTGGGCCAAGAGACCCAGTACTTC.